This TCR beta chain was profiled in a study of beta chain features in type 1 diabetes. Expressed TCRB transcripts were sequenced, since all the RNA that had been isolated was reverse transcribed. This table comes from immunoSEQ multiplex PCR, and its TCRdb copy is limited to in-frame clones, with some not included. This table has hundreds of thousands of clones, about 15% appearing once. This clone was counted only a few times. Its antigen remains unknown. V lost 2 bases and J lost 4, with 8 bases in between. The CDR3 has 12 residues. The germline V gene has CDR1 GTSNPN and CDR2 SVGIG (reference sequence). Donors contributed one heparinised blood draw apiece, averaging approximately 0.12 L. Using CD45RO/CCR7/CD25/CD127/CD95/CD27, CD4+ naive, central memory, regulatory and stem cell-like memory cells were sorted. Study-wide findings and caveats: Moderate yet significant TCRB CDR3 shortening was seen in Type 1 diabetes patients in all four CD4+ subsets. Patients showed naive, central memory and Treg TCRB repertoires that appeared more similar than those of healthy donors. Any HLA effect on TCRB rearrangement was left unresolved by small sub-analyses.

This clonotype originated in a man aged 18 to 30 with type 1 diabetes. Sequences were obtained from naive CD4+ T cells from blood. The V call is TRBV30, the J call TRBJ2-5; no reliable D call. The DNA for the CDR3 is TGTGCCTGGAGTAGGAGTAGAGAGACCCAGTACTTC. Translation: CAWSRSRETQYF.